The T cell receptor beta chain described here comes from a study of OX40 agonist ivuxolimab in advanced cancers. The CDR3 has 17 amino acids. TCRdb's table, derived via immunoSEQ multiplex PCR, lists solely in-frame clones and lacks some. The repertoire includes roughly 36,000 clones, 65% to 80% of them detected once, and approximately 20% sits in the top ten. If patients had autoimmune disease history or systemic immunosuppression, they were excluded. This chain joins TRBV12-1 and TRBJ1-5. TRBV12-1 is classified as a pseudogene. Here the sequenced sample was CD4+ or CD8+ T cells sorted from blood, taken in a trial of the OX40 agonist ivuxolimab. The source of this sequence is an adult with an advanced solid tumor such as melanoma, head and neck, liver or kidney cancer. Here the CDR3 DNA reads TGTGCCAGCAGCATTACGCCAGGGGGAGGGAGCAATCAGCCCCAGCATTTT. Residues: CASSITPGGGSNQPQHF.